Each of the 20 T cell receptor beta chains below was sequenced from the same sample in a study of cytomegalovirus exposure and HLA in healthy donors. Both 60 Vbeta primers and 13 Jbeta primers went into the PCR. Here immunoSEQ multiplex PCR was the method, and the copy in TCRdb shows in-frame clones only, minus some. The sample has under 250,000 clones, and its top ten clones hold 1.1%. Sequenced: PBMCs. These receptors came from a girl aged 2 to 10 in good health and CMV-seropositive.

The chain links TRBV7-2 to TRBJ1-5; no firm D call. There are 14 residues in the CDR3. Germline-derived CDR1 and CDR2 are SGHTA and FQGNSA. The ends were cut back, 6 bases at V and 3 bases at J, with 12 bases in the middle. The CDR3 DNA sequence: TGTGCCAGCAGTTCTAACAGTGTCAATCAGCCCCAGCATTTT. Protein: CASSSNSVNQPQHF.

The chain combines TRBV5-1 with TRBJ2-2; 12 bases are a match to TRBD2. The V gene end was trimmed by 1 base and the J gene end by 6 bases; junction bases not matched to a gene: 7. The CDR3 extends over 17 amino acids. CDR1 SGHRS and CDR2 YFSETQ come from the germline V gene. This CDR3 is CASSLMRLAGEAGELFF. The CDR3 DNA sequence: TGCGCCAGCAGCTTGATGAGACTAGCGGGAGAGGCCGGGGAGCTGTTTTTT.

The chain has TRBV25-1 and TRBJ1-1; 12 bases line up with TRBD1. Germline CDR1 reads MGHDK; CDR2 reads SYGVNS. The J segment lost 6 bases and the V segment lost 4 bases, leaving 15 bases of the junction unmatched. CDR3 length: 18 amino acids. The CDR3: CASSAGGGTGGYLSEAFF. As DNA, the CDR3 is TGTGCCAGCAGTGCCGGGGGCGGGACAGGGGGCTACTTATCTGAAGCTTTCTTT. The entire variable domain, with the rest obtained from reference TRBV25-1 and TRBJ1-1, is as follows: EADIYQTPRYLVIGTGKKITLECSQTMGHDKMYWYQQDPGMELHLIHYSYGVNSTEKGDLSSESTVSRIRTEHFPLTLESARPSHTSQYLCASSAGGGTGGYLSEAFFGQGTRLTVV.

The chain recombines TRBV7-9 with TRBJ1-2, with TRBD1 as a possible D gene (6 bases). The V end lost 1 base, the J end lost 6 bases, and 18 bases lay between the germline ends. CDR3 length equals 16 residues. CDR1 is SEHNR, CDR2 FQNEAQ, per germline (reference sequence). CDR3 coding DNA: TGTGCCAGCAGCTTAGGCCATAGTAGGGGGTCTGATGGCTACACCTTC. Protein product: CASSLGHSRGSDGYTF.

V is TRBV18 and J is TRBJ2-7; D might be TRBD1 (6 bases). CDR3 length: 13 residues. V gave up 2 bases and J gave up 4 bases, with 9 bases separating them. The V gene's germline CDR1 is KGHSH and CDR2 LQKENI. The chain's CDR3 is CASSPGQTYEQYF. CDR3 in DNA: TGTGCCAGCTCACCAGGACAGACTTACGAGCAGTACTTC.

The chain couples TRBV5-4 to TRBJ2-5; unclear D gene. The end of the DNA aligns better with TRBJ2-7, so the J call may be wrong. The CDR3 is 14 amino acids. The germline V gene has CDR1 SGHNT and CDR2 YYREEE (reference sequence). In nucleotides, the CDR3 is TGTGCCAGCAGCCCCACCAACGTACTCTCCGAGCAGTACTTC. It translates to CASSPTNVLSEQYF.

The chain combines TRBV6-6 with TRBJ1-1; TRBD1 might be the D (6 bases). The V gene's germline CDR1 is MNHNY and CDR2 SVGAGI (reference sequence). The CDR3 loop spans 13 amino acids. Trimming removed 11 bases at V and 1 base at J, with 14 bases between. CDR3 nucleotides: TGTGCCGCGGGGGGGACACGGAACACTGAAGCTTTCTTT. It encodes CAAGGTRNTEAFF.

The V and J genes are TRBV6-6 and TRBJ2-5; D is ambiguous. Germline V CDR1 and CDR2: MNHNY, SVGAGI (reference sequence). V was shortened by 6 bases and J by 7 bases, with 9 bases between the two germline ends. The CDR3 runs to 11 residues. CDR3 protein: CASSEERTQYF. The CDR3 DNA is TGTGCCAGCAGCGAGGAGCGGACCCAGTACTTC.

The chain recombines TRBV6-5 with TRBJ1-2; D possibly corresponds to TRBD1 (6 bases). This CDR3 comprises 15 residues. Per germline, CDR1 MNHEY and CDR2 SVGAGI. Deletions cut 6 bases from V and 6 bases from J, with 20 bases between. CDR3 in DNA: TGTGCCAGCAGCATCTGGGGGGGCGGTTTCGATGGCTACACCTTC. Translated: CASSIWGGGFDGYTF.

V and J are TRBV7-3 and TRBJ2-1; 10 bases map to TRBD2. Germline V gives CDR1 SGHTA, CDR2 FQGTGA. The CDR3 consists of 15 residues. V lost 0 bases to trimming and J lost 7 bases; unmatched junction nucleotides: 3. Here the CDR3 DNA reads TGTGCCAGCAGCTTAACTATAGCGGGAGGTAATGAGCAGTTCTTC. Its translation is CASSLTIAGGNEQFF.

The chain employs TRBV7-9 and TRBJ2-5; TRBD2 is a possible D gene (6 bases). The length of the CDR3 is 14 residues. Germline CDR1 is SEHNR and CDR2 is FQNEAQ (reference sequence). V lost 5 bases and J 2 bases, leaving 12 bases between the germline ends. The DNA of the CDR3 is TGTGCCAGCAGCCGCGGGACCTTACAAGAGACCCAGTACTTC. This sequence encodes CASSRGTLQETQYF. Looking up the rest from reference TRBV7-9 and TRBJ2-5 gives the full variable domain: DTGVSQNPRHKITKRGQNVTFRCDPISEHNRLYWYRQTLGQGPEFLTYFQNEAQLEKSRLLSDRFSAERPKGSFSTLEIQRTEQGDSAMYLCASSRGTLQETQYFGPGTRLLVL.

CDR3: CASLRGTGYGYTF. The CDR3 DNA sequence: TGTGCCAGTTTGCGAGGGACAGGGTACGGCTACACCTTC. The chain recombines TRBV19 with TRBJ1-2, with 9 positions matching TRBD1. V gave up 8 bases and J gave up 8 bases; unmatched junction bases: 9. The CDR3 contains 13 residues. CDR1 and CDR2 from the germline V gene are LNHDA and SQIVND (reference sequence).

This chain connects TRBV29-1 to TRBJ2-7; D remains unclear. The CDR3 is made up of 12 amino acids. Germline V CDR1 and CDR2: SQVTM, ANQGSEA. Trimming took 4 bases from V and 0 from J, leaving 7 bases between them. DNA of the CDR3: TGCAGCGTTGCAGCTAGCTCCTACGAGCAGTACTTC. Translated, it gives CSVAASSYEQYF.

V gene TRBV18 combines with J gene TRBJ2-5; 12 bases fit TRBD2. From germline, CDR1 is KGHSH and CDR2 LQKENI. J lost 5 bases, V lost 4 bases, and 17 bases had no gene match. This CDR3 spans 19 amino acids. Here the CDR3 DNA reads TGTGCCAGCTCACAAATCCCCGGACTAGCGGGGCGCCCTAGGGAGACCCAGTACTTC. Residues: CASSQIPGLAGRPRETQYF.

The J gene is TRBJ2-1, the V gene TRBV28, with 9 bases lining up with TRBD1. This CDR3 is 14 amino acids long. In germline, CDR1 is MDHEN, CDR2 SYDVKM. Trimming removed 5 bases from V and 8 bases from J; junction bases left unmatched: 7. Here the CDR3 reads CASSTGGLYHEQFF. The CDR3 nucleotides read TGTGCCAGCAGTACAGGGGGCTTGTACCATGAGCAGTTCTTC.

The chain uses TRBV18 and TRBJ1-2; D ambiguous. Germline lookup yields CDR1 KGHSH and CDR2 LQKENI. The CDR3 sequence is 12 residues long. Between the trimmed V and J ends, which lost 2 bases and 8 bases, there was a span of 9 bases. This CDR3 reads CASSPGLGGYTF. The CDR3, as DNA: TGTGCCAGCTCACCAGGGTTGGGCGGCTACACCTTC.

The V call is TRBV18, the J call TRBJ1-2; TRBD1 matches 12 bases. Germline CDR1 and CDR2: KGHSH and LQKENI. The trim removed 6 bases at V and 8 bases at J, leaving 13 bases unmatched. This CDR3 is built from 16 residues. The CDR3 reads CASSPSGTGGARGYTF. The CDR3 DNA sequence: TGTGCCAGCTCCCCCTCCGGGACAGGGGGCGCTCGCGGCTACACCTTC.

The rearrangement uses TRBV7-8 and TRBJ2-7; D remains ambiguous. Trimming cost V 7 bases and J 0 bases, with 7 bases left between them. CDR3 length: 12 amino acids. Germline V CDR1 and CDR2: SGHVS, FQNEAQ. The CDR3 DNA reads TGTGCCAGCAAATCGGGCTCCTACGAGCAGTACTTC. It translates to CASKSGSYEQYF.

CDR3 amino acids: CASSLFGLQNTGELFF. Written as DNA, the CDR3 is TGTGCCAGCAGTTTATTTGGACTCCAGAACACCGGGGAGCTGTTTTTT. The chain employs TRBV28 and TRBJ2-2; D may be TRBD2 (5 bases). CDR1 and CDR2 (germline): MDHEN, SYDVKM. Trimming removed 1 base at V and 1 base at J, with 10 bases between. This CDR3 is 16 amino acids long.

The rearrangement links TRBV27 to TRBJ1-2; D is possibly TRBD1 (6 bases). Trimming left V 3 bases short and J 5 bases short, with 19 bases between. The CDR3 is 16 residues long. Looked up from germline, CDR1 is MNHEY and CDR2 is SMNVEV (reference sequence). Here the CDR3 reads CASSFLGDGGFYGYTF. CDR3 DNA: TGTGCCAGCAGTTTTCTGGGGGATGGGGGCTTTTATGGCTACACCTTC.